This record concerns one TCR beta chain sequence. Antigen unknown. With 60 Vbeta and 13 Jbeta primers, the PCR was carried out. Repertoires were generated with immunoSEQ multiplex PCR, while TCRdb's copy carries only in-frame clones and drops some. The table lists roughly 140,000 clones, around 79% of them singletons. The entry originates in a study of cytomegalovirus exposure and HLA in healthy donors. Study at large: Among roughly 180 million T cells, an earlier analysis found roughly 100 million unique TCR beta sequences.

Regarding the study as a whole: Many donors shared some public TCRs, even though most TCR sequences were rare. By a later analysis, the bulk of CMV-associated TCR beta chains appeared HLA-restricted.

Germline V lookup: CDR1 SGHTA, CDR2 FQGNSA. The CDR3 consists of 15 residues. Trimming took 5 bases from V and 5 from J; bases not matched to a gene: 6. Sequencing was performed on PBMCs. The chain carries TRBV7-2 and TRBJ1-5, with 10 bases matching TRBD1. The receptor comes from a male donor in good health and CMV-seronegative. CDR3 nucleotide sequence: TGTGCCAGCAGCGTGACAGGGGGCTACGATCAGCCCCAGCATTTT. Its protein is CASSVTGGYDQPQHF.